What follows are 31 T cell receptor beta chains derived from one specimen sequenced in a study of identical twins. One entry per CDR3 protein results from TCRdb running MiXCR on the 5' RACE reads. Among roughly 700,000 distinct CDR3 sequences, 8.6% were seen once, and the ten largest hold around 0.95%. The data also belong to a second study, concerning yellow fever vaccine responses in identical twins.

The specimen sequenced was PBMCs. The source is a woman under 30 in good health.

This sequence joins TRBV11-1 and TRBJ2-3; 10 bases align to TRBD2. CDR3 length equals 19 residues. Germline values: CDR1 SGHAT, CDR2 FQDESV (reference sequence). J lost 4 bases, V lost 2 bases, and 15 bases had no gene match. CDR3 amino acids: CASSLLVWLAGDVPDTQYF. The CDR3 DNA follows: TGTGCCAGCAGCTTACTCGTTTGGCTAGCGGGAGATGTCCCAGATACGCAGTATTTT.

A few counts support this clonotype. The DNA of the CDR3 is TGTGCCAGCAGTTATGGACTAGAAGAGTTCTTC. Amino acids: CASSYGLEEFF. V and J are TRBV6-2 or TRBV6-3 and TRBJ2-1; 7 bases agree with TRBD2. With V trimmed by 3 bases and J by 14 bases, 4 bases remained unmatched. The length of the CDR3 is 11 residues. Germline V CDR1 and CDR2: MNHEY, SVGEGT.

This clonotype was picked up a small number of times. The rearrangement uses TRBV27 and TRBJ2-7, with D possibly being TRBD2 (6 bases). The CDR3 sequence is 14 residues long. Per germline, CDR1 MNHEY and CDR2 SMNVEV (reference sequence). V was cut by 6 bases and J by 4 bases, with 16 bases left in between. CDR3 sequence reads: CASRGGLRGYEQYF. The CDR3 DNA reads TGTGCCAGCAGGGGGGGACTGAGGGGATACGAGCAGTACTTC.

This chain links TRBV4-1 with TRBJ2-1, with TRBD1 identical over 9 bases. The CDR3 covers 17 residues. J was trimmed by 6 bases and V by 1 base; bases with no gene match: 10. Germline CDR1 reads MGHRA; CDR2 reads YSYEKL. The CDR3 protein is CASSQVETGGSGNEQFF. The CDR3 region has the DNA TGCGCCAGCAGCCAAGTAGAGACAGGGGGATCAGGCAATGAGCAGTTCTTC.

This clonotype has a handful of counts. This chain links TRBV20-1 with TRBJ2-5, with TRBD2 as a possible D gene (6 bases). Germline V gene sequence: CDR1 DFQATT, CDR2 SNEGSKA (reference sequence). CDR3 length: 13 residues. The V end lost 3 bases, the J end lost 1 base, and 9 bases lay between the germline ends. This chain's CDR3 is CSAREGSQETQYF. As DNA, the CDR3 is TGCAGTGCTAGGGAGGGCTCCCAAGAGACCCAGTACTTC.

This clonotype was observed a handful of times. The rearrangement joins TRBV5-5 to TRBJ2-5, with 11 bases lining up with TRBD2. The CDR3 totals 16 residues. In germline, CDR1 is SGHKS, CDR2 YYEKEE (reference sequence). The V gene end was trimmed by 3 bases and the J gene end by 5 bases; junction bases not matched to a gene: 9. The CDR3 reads CASSYPPSGRMETQYF. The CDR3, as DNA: TGTGCCAGCAGCTACCCCCCTAGCGGGAGGATGGAGACCCAGTACTTC.

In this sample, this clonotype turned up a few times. The CDR3 reads CASSYSGKGRGPEAFF. CDR3 nucleotide sequence: TGTGCCAGCAGTTACTCGGGGAAAGGCAGGGGCCCTGAAGCTTTCTTT. The rearrangement joins TRBV6-5 to TRBJ1-1; TRBD1 is a possible D gene (6 bases). Trimming removed 0 bases from V and 6 bases from J, with 17 bases in between. Germline V lookup: CDR1 MNHEY, CDR2 SVGAGI. The CDR3 covers 16 residues.

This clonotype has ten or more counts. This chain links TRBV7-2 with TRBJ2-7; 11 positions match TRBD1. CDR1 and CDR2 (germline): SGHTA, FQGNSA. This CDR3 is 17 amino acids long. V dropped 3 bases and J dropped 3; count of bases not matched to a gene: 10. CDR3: CASSFSVSGTGGYEQYF. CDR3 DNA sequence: TGTGCCAGCAGCTTTAGTGTAAGCGGGACAGGGGGCTACGAGCAGTACTTC. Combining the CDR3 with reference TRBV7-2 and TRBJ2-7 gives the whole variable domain GAGVSQSPSNKVTEKGKDVELRCDPISGHTALYWYRQSLGQGLEFLIYFQGNSAPDKSGLPSDRFSAERTGGSVSTLTIQRTQQEDSAVYLCASSFSVSGTGGYEQYFGPGTRLTVT.

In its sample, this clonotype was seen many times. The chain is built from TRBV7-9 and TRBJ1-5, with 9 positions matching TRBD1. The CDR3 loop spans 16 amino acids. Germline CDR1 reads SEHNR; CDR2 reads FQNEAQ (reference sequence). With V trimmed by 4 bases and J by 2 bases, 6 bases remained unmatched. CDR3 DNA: TGTGCCAGCAGCTCGCCGGGACAGGGAGGCAATCAGCCCCAGCATTTT. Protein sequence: CASSSPGQGGNQPQHF.

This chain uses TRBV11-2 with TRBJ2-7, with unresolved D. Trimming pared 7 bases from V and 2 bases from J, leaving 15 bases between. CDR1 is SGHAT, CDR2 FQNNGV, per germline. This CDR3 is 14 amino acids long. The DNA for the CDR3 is TGTGCCAGCACCACGACAACATCCGCCTACGAGCAGTACTTC. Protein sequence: CASTTTTSAYEQYF. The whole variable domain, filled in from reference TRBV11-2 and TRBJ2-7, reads EAGVAQSPRYKIIEKRQSVAFWCNPISGHATLYWYQQILGQGPKLLIQFQNNGVVDDSQLPKDRFSAERLKGVDSTLKIQPAKLEDSAVYLCASTTTTSAYEQYFGPGTRLTVT.

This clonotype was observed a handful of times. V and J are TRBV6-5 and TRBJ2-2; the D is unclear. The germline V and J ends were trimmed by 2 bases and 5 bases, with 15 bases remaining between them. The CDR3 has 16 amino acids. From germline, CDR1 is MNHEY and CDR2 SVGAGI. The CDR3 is CASSYVDPGTTGELFF. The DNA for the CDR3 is TGTGCCAGCAGTTACGTTGACCCCGGTACTACCGGGGAGCTGTTTTTT.

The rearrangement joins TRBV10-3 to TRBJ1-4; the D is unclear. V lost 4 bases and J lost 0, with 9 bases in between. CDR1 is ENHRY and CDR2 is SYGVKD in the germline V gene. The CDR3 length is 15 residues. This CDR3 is CAISAERTTNEKLFF. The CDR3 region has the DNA TGTGCCATCAGTGCTGAGCGGACAACTAATGAAAAACTGTTTTTT.

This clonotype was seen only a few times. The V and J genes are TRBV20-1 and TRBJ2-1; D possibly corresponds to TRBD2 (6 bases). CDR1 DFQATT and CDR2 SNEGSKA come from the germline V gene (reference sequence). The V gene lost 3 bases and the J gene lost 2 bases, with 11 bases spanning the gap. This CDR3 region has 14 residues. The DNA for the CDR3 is TGCAGTGCTAGTGCGGGGAGCGCCTACAATGAGCAGTTCTTC. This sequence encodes CSASAGSAYNEQFF.

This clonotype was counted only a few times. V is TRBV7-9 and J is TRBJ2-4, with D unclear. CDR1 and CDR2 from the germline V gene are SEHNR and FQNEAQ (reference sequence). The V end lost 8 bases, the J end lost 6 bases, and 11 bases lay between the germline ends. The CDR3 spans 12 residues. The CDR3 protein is CASSQNGNIQYF. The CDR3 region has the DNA TGTGCCAGCTCCCAGAATGGAAACATTCAGTACTTC.

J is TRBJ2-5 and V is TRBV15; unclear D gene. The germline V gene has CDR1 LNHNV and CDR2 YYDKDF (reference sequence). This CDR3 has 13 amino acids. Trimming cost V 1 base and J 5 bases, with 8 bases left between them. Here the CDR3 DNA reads TGTGCCACCAGCAGAGGTCCCGAGGAGACCCAGTACTTC. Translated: CATSRGPEETQYF.

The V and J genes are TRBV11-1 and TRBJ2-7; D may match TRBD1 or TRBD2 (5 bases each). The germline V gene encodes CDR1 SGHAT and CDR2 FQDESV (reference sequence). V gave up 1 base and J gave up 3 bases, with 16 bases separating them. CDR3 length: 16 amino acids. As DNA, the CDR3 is TGTGCCAGCAGCTTAGGAGGGGCCATCCGGAACTACGAGCAGTACTTC. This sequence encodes CASSLGGAIRNYEQYF. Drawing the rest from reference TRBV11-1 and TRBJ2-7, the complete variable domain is EAEVAQSPRYKITEKSQAVAFWCDPISGHATLYWYRQILGQGPELLVQFQDESVVDDSQLPKDRFSAERLKGVDSTLKIQPAELGDSAMYLCASSLGGAIRNYEQYFGPGTRLTVT.

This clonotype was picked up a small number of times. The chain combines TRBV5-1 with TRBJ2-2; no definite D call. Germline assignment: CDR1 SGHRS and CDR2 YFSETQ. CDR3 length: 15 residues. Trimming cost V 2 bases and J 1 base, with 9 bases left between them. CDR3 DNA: TGCGCCAGCAGCTTTAGGGCAGAGAACACCGGGGAGCTGTTTTTT. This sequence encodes CASSFRAENTGELFF.

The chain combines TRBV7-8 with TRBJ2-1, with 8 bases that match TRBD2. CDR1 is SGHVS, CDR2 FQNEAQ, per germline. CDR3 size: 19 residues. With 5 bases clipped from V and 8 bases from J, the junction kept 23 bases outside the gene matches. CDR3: CASSLGREGPTSLLYEQFF. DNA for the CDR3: TGTGCCAGCAGCCTGGGACGGGAGGGGCCCACCTCGCTCCTGTATGAGCAGTTCTTC.

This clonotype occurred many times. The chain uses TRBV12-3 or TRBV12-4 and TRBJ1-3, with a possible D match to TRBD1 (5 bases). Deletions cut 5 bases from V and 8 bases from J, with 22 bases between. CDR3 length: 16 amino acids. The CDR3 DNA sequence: TGTGCCAGCAGTGTTACCAACAGGACTGGACGCCACACCATATATTTT. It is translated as CASSVTNRTGRHTIYF.

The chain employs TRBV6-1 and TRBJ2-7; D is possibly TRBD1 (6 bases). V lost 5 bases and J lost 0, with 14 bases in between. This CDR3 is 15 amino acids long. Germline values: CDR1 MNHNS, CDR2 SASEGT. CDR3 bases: TGTGCCAGCAGTAAACGGACAGCGAACTCCTACGAGCAGTACTTC. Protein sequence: CASSKRTANSYEQYF.

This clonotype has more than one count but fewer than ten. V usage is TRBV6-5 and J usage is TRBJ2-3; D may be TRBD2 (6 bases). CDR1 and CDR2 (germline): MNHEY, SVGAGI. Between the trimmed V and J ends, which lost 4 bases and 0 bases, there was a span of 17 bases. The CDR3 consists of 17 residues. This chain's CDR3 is CASSSTLIGTSTDTQYF. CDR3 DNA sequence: TGTGCCAGCAGTTCTACTCTCATCGGGACTAGCACAGATACGCAGTATTTT.

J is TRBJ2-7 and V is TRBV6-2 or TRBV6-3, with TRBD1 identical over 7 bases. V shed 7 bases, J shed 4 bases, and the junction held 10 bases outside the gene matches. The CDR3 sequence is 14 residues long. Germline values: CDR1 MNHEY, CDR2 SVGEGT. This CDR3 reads CASIAGQVRYEQYF. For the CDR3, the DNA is TGTGCCAGCATTGCAGGACAGGTGAGATACGAGCAGTACTTC.

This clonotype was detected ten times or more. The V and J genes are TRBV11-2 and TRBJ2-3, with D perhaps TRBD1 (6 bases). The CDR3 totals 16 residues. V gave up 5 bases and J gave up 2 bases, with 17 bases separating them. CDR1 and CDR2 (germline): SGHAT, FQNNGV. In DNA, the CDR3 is TGTGCCAGCAGCCATGGGGCCGACAGGTACACAGATACGCAGTATTTT. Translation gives CASSHGADRYTDTQYF.

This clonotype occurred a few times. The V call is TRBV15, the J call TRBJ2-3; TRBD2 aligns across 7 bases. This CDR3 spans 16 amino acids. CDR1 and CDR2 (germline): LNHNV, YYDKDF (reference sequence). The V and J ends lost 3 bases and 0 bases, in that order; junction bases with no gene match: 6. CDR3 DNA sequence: TGTGCCACCAGCAGTTACCAGGGACTAAGCACAGATACGCAGTATTTT. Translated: CATSSYQGLSTDTQYF. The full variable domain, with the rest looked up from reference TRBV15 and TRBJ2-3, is DAMVIQNPRYQVTQFGKPVTLSCSQTLNHNVMYWYQQKSSQAPKLLFHYYDKDFNNEADTPDNFQSRRPNTSFCFLDIRSPGLGDTAMYLCATSSYQGLSTDTQYFGPGTRLTVL.

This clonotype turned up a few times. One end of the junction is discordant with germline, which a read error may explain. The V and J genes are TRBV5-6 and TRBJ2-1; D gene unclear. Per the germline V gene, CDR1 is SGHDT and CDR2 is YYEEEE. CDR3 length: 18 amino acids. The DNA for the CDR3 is TGTGCCAGCAGCCCCCTAATTGGGCCCGGACGGTCCTTCAATGAGCAGTTCTTC. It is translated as CASSPLIGPGRSFNEQFF.

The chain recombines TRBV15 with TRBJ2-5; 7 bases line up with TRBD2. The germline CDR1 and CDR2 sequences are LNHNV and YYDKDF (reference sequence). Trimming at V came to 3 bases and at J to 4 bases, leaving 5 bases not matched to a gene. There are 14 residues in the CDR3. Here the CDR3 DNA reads TGTGCCACCAGCAGGGGAGGGGAGGGAGAGACCCAGTACTTC. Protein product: CATSRGGEGETQYF.

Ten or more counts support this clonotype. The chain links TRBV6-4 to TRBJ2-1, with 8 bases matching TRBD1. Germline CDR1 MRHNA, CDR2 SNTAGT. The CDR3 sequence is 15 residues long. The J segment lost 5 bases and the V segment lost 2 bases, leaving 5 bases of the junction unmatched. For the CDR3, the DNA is TGTGCCAGCAGTGACGGGACAGGAGGCCACAATGAGCAGTTCTTC. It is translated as CASSDGTGGHNEQFF.

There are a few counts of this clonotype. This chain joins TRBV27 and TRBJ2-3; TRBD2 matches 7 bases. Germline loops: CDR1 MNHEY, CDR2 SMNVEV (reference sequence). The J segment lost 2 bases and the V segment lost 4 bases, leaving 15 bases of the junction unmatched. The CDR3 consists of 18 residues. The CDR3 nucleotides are TGTGCCAGCAGTTCTAAGGTTGCGGGAGCACGTTACACAGATACGCAGTATTTT. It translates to CASSSKVAGARYTDTQYF.

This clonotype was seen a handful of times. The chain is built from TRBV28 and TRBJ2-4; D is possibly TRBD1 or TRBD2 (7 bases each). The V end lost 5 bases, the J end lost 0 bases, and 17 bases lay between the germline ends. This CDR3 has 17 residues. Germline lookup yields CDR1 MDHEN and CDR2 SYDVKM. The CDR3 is CASSPTQGRVAKNIQYF. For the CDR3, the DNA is TGTGCCAGCAGTCCGACACAGGGGAGGGTAGCCAAAAACATTCAGTACTTC.

CDR3 region: CATSDLRGGSAGELFF. The CDR3 DNA reads TGTGCCACCAGTGATTTGCGAGGGGGAAGCGCCGGGGAGCTGTTTTTT. This rearrangement joins TRBV24-1 to TRBJ2-2; D possibly corresponds to TRBD1 (6 bases). The germline CDR1 and CDR2 sequences are KGHDR and SFDVKD. The V and J ends lost 0 bases and 6 bases respectively, with 13 bases between them. The CDR3 is 16 residues long.

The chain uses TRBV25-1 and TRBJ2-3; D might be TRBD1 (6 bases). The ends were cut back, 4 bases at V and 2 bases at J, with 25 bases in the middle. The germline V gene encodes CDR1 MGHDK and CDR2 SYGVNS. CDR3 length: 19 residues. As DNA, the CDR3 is TGTGCCAGCAGTGCGATCGCTCTACAGGGCCGTACGGTCACAGATACGCAGTATTTT. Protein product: CASSAIALQGRTVTDTQYF.